This T cell receptor beta chain was observed in a study of shared clonotypes between healthy human individuals. Naive CD8 populations comprised CD45RO-negative cells positively selected for CCR7, excluding terminally differentiated effector memory CD45RA+ cells. There are 12 residues in the CDR3. CDR1 and CDR2 (germline): GTSNPN, SVGIG (reference sequence). J was trimmed by 9 bases and V by 5 bases; bases with no gene match: 6. Using immunoSEQ multiplex PCR, the repertoire was profiled, and TCRdb retains in-frame clones only, with some absent. This sample has hundreds of thousands of clones, with roughly 94% found just once.

Sequencing input: naive CD8+ T cells sorted from blood. The TCR comes from a man in his thirties or forties in good health. This sequence joins TRBV30 and TRBJ1-5; 8 positions agree with TRBD1. The CDR3 reads CAWATGDVPQHF. CDR3 bases: TGTGCCTGGGCGACAGGGGATGTGCCCCAGCATTTT. The whole variable domain, remainder taken from reference TRBV30 and TRBJ1-5, is SQTIHQWPATLVQPVGSPLSLECTVEGTSNPNLYWYRQAAGRGLQLLFYSVGIGQISSEVPQNLSASRPQDRQFILSSKKLLLSDSGFYLCAWATGDVPQHFGDGTRLSIL.